Presented here are 19 T cell receptor beta chains from one specimen sequenced in a study of beta chain features in type 1 diabetes. The entirety of the isolated RNA underwent reverse transcription, so expressed TCRB transcripts were sequenced. Assay: immunoSEQ multiplex PCR; the TCRdb copy retains only in-frame clones and omits some. The data contain some 140,000 clones, 9% of them singletons. Study-wide points: Among all four CD4+ subsets, Type 1 diabetes patients had TCRB CDR3s that were moderately but significantly shorter.

Antigens for these TCRs are unknown. The sample comprised central memory CD4+ T cells from blood. The receptors were gathered from a man under 40 with type 1 diabetes.

The rearrangement joins TRBV28 to TRBJ2-3, with D possibly matching TRBD2 (5 bases). The CDR3 sequence is 13 residues long. Germline V gene lookup returns CDR1 MDHEN and CDR2 SYDVKM. Deletions cut 8 bases from V and 0 bases from J, with 9 bases between. CDR3 in DNA: TGTGCCAGCGGGAGAGGGAGCACAGATACGCAGTATTTT. Encoded protein: CASGRGSTDTQYF.

This sequence joins TRBV9 and TRBJ2-5, with 16 bases identical to TRBD2. The CDR3 length is 17 residues. The trim removed 4 bases at V and 4 bases at J, leaving 7 bases unmatched. Germline assignment: CDR1 SGDLS and CDR2 YYNGEE. This CDR3 reads CASSSGTSGGVGETQYF. Written as DNA, the CDR3 is TGTGCCAGCAGCTCCGGGACTAGCGGGGGGGTGGGAGAGACCCAGTACTTC.

This clone was detected only a few times. This chain joins TRBV14 and TRBJ1-4; D might be TRBD1 (5 bases). Trimming left V 3 bases short and J 4 bases short, with 6 bases between. The CDR3 is 13 residues long. Per the germline V gene, CDR1 is SGHDN and CDR2 is FVKESK. Written as DNA, the CDR3 is TGTGCCAGCAGCCAGGGACTTAATGAAAAACTGTTTTTT. Its protein is CASSQGLNEKLFF.

The chain links TRBV30 to TRBJ1-5, with D unresolved. The length of the CDR3 is 14 residues. V lost 2 bases and J 2 bases, leaving 10 bases between the germline ends. Germline CDR1 and CDR2: GTSNPN and SVGIG (reference sequence). The CDR3 here is CAWSTGSGNQPQHF. CDR3 sequence (DNA): TGTGCCTGGAGTACCGGGTCGGGCAATCAGCCCCAGCATTTT.

This chain uses TRBV5-1 with TRBJ2-5, with 9 positions matching TRBD1. V lost 0 bases and J lost 5; bases outside the gene matches: 5. Per the germline V gene, CDR1 is SGHRS and CDR2 is YFSETQ. The CDR3 length is 15 residues. The CDR3 region is CASSLAGQGSETQYF. As DNA, the CDR3 is TGCGCCAGCAGCTTGGCGGGACAGGGTAGTGAGACCCAGTACTTC.

This clone was detected a few times. The chain joins TRBV10-3 to TRBJ2-1; TRBD2 agrees at 10 bases. This CDR3 region has 16 residues. Germline lookup yields CDR1 ENHRY and CDR2 SYGVKD. V was pared by 10 bases and J by 0 bases, with 9 bases of the junction left unmatched. The CDR3 loop is CANLLAGERSYNEQFF. CDR3 DNA sequence: TGTGCCAACCTCCTAGCGGGGGAGCGCTCCTACAATGAGCAGTTCTTC.

In DNA, the CDR3 is TGTGCCAGCACCTTATCCGGGACAGGGGGCTTGGTTAGAAAGGTCTACACCTTC. Translated, it gives CASTLSGTGGLVRKVYTF. The rearrangement links TRBV28 to TRBJ1-2, with 12 nucleotides matching TRBD1. After removal of 7 bases from V and 10 bases from J, the junction contained 22 bases not matched to a gene. Germline V lookup: CDR1 MDHEN, CDR2 SYDVKM. The CDR3 spans 18 residues.

V gene TRBV11-2 combines with J gene TRBJ2-1; no reliable D call. The germline V and J ends were trimmed by 2 bases and 3 bases, with 11 bases remaining between them. The CDR3 loop spans 15 amino acids. In germline, CDR1 is SGHAT, CDR2 FQNNGV. In DNA, the CDR3 is TGTGCCAGCAGCTTATTATCAGGCCACTACAATGAGCAGTTCTTC. Its protein is CASSLLSGHYNEQFF.

The chain joins TRBV5-8 to TRBJ2-1; 8 bases line up with TRBD1. The V gene end was trimmed by 4 bases and the J gene end by 10 bases; junction bases not matched to a gene: 7. The germline gives CDR1 SGHTS, CDR2 YDEGEE. The CDR3 is made up of 13 amino acids. The CDR3 nucleotides are TGTGCCAGCAGCCTCCACAGGGGGAGCGAGCAGTTCTTC. This sequence encodes CASSLHRGSEQFF.

V gene TRBV29-1 combines with J gene TRBJ1-2, with a possible D match to TRBD1 (6 bases). The length of the CDR3 is 13 residues. Germline CDR1 is SQVTM and CDR2 is ANQGSEA. V shed 2 bases and J shed 2 bases, with 9 bases lying between them. This chain's CDR3 is CSVETGPNYGYTF. CDR3 in DNA: TGCAGCGTTGAAACAGGGCCCAACTATGGCTACACCTTC.

The chain combines TRBV9 with TRBJ2-6, with D possibly TRBD1 on 6 matching bases. CDR3 size: 17 residues. Germline CDR1 and CDR2: SGDLS and YYNGEE. V was trimmed by 0 bases and J by 0 bases, leaving 10 bases between them. The CDR3: CASSVGGGTSGANVLTF. DNA of the CDR3: TGTGCCAGCAGCGTAGGAGGGGGTACCTCTGGGGCCAACGTCCTGACTTTC.

The V call is TRBV14, the J call TRBJ1-1; 7 bases match TRBD1. The germline gives CDR1 SGHDN, CDR2 FVKESK. The junction had 2 bases not matched to a gene; V was cut back by 4 bases and J by 3 bases. The CDR3 is 13 residues long. CDR3 DNA: TGTGCCAGCAGCCTTGACAGGGACACTGAAGCTTTCTTT. It translates to CASSLDRDTEAFF. Drawing the rest from reference TRBV14 and TRBJ1-1, the complete variable domain is EAGVTQFPSHSVIEKGQTVTLRCDPISGHDNLYWYRRVMGKEIKFLLHFVKESKQDESGMPNNRFLAERTGGTYSTLKVQPAELEDSGVYFCASSLDRDTEAFFGQGTRLTVV.

The chain carries TRBV7-3 and TRBJ2-2; D remains unclear. The CDR3 length is 16 residues. Trimming removed 3 bases at V and 1 base at J, with 12 bases between. Germline lookup yields CDR1 SGHTA and CDR2 FQGTGA. The CDR3: CASSLTLLKNTGELFF. CDR3 DNA: TGTGCCAGCAGCTTGACTCTCTTAAAGAACACCGGGGAGCTGTTTTTT.

This clone showed up just a few times. The chain links TRBV7-2 to TRBJ2-1; 7 positions match TRBD2. The CDR3 contains 15 residues. From germline, CDR1 is SGHTA and CDR2 FQGNSA. Trimming cost V 3 bases and J 6 bases; bases outside gene matches: 8. CDR3 sequence reads: CASSFLGGTGNEQFF. As DNA, the CDR3 is TGTGCCAGCAGCTTTTTGGGGGGGACGGGCAATGAGCAGTTCTTC.

This clone was seen a handful of times. The V and J genes are TRBV2 and TRBJ2-2, with 9 nucleotides matching TRBD1. Germline V gene lookup returns CDR1 SNHLY and CDR2 FYNNEI. The CDR3 extends over 15 amino acids. The J segment lost 6 bases and the V segment lost 6 bases, leaving 8 bases of the junction unmatched. CDR3 region: CASRPGTGSAGELFF. The CDR3 DNA reads TGTGCCAGCAGGCCCGGGACAGGGTCGGCCGGGGAGCTGTTTTTT.

The rearrangement joins TRBV18 to TRBJ2-7; D unresolved. Germline CDR1 and CDR2: KGHSH and LQKENI. The CDR3 extends over 14 amino acids. V was pared by 3 bases and J by 6 bases, with 15 bases between. The CDR3 nucleotides are TGTGCCAGCTCACCCCCATCGGTCGCCGGCGAGCAGTACTTC. It is translated as CASSPPSVAGEQYF.

The gene calls are TRBV7-2 and TRBJ1-4, with D maybe TRBD1 (6 bases). Germline V gene data show CDR1 as SGHTA and CDR2 as FQGNSA. CDR3 length: 15 amino acids. V was pared by 5 bases and J by 6 bases, with 16 bases between. The CDR3 loop reads CASSPRGGADEKLFF. CDR3 DNA sequence: TGTGCCAGCAGCCCTAGGGGGGGCGCCGATGAAAAACTGTTTTTT.

This clone showed up just a few times. This sequence joins TRBV5-1 and TRBJ2-7; TRBD1 matches at 8 bases. Per the germline V gene, CDR1 is SGHRS and CDR2 is YFSETQ. CDR3 length: 12 amino acids. The trim removed 7 bases at V and 6 bases at J, leaving 6 bases unmatched. The CDR3 protein is CASGATGAEQYF. DNA for the CDR3: TGCGCCAGCGGAGCGACAGGGGCCGAGCAGTACTTC.

The rearrangement links TRBV29-1 to TRBJ1-4; TRBD1 aligns across 9 bases. Germline lookup yields CDR1 SQVTM and CDR2 ANQGSEA. This CDR3 has 12 residues. V shed 7 bases and J 4 bases; nucleotides not matched to a gene: 1. CDR3 loop: CSGQGVNEKLFF. Written as DNA, the CDR3 is TGCAGCGGACAGGGGGTTAATGAAAAACTGTTTTTT.